Each of the 23 T cell receptor beta chains below was sequenced from the same sample in a study of regulatory T cells in long-lasting Graves disease. Building of the TCR beta libraries involved iRepertoire HTBI primers and Arm-PCR of CDR3 regions. TCRdb called the multiplex PCR reads again in MiXCR, with one record for every CDR3 protein. The table has under 250,000 distinct CDR3 sequences, approximately 18% seen once. Time point of the sample: newly diagnosed GD, antithyroid drugs for less than 3 months. Extracted RNA from PBMCs served as the source of the TCR library. A further study also used this sample, focusing on T cells in Graves' hyperthyroidism and ophthalmopathy.

The sequencing used peripheral blood mononuclear cells (PBMCs), collected at new diagnosis, from a patient treated with antithyroid drugs. These receptors all stem from a woman aged 25 to 39 with Graves disease.

This clonotype was counted between two and nine times. The V call is TRBV20-1, the J call TRBJ2-1, with 11 bases aligning to TRBD2. Germline-derived CDR1 and CDR2 are DFQATT and SNEGSKA (reference sequence). There are 15 residues in the CDR3. With V trimmed by 2 bases and J by 4 bases, 4 bases remained unmatched. The CDR3, as DNA: TGCAGTGCTAGATCGGGACTAGCGGCGTACAATGAGCAGTTCTTC. Its protein is CSARSGLAAYNEQFF.

The chain has TRBV18 and TRBJ1-2; no clear D. Germline V gene sequence: CDR1 KGHSH, CDR2 LQKENI. CDR3 length: 15 residues. Trimming took 2 bases from V and 0 from J, leaving 10 bases between them. The CDR3 DNA reads TGTGCCAGCTCACCAGACGTGGCAACTAACTATGGCTACACCTTC. As protein: CASSPDVATNYGYTF.

This clonotype was recorded at least ten times. The genes are TRBV7-9 and TRBJ2-5, with 9 nucleotides matching TRBD2. CDR1 and CDR2 (germline): SEHNR, FQNEAQ (reference sequence). V trimming: 3 bases; J trimming: 3 bases; junction bases outside the gene matches: 8. The CDR3 consists of 16 residues. The DNA for the CDR3 is TGTGCCAGCAGCTTGTCGAGCGGGGGGCTTAAAGAGACCCAGTACTTC. Amino acids: CASSLSSGGLKETQYF.

This clonotype was seen many times. The chain carries TRBV7-2 and TRBJ2-1; D is ambiguous. V was cut by 2 bases and J by 6 bases, with 8 bases left in between. Germline CDR1 SGHTA, CDR2 FQGNSA. There are 13 residues in the CDR3. The DNA of the CDR3 is TGTGCCAGCAGCTTAAGAACGGCCAATGAGCAGTTCTTC. As protein: CASSLRTANEQFF.

There are many counts of this clonotype. This chain joins TRBV12-3 or TRBV12-4 and TRBJ1-2, with TRBD1 identical over 7 bases. V was clipped by 1 base and J by 4 bases; unmatched bases: 3. The CDR3 runs to 14 residues. CDR3 in amino acids: CASSLEGASYGYTF. CDR3 in DNA: TGTGCCAGCAGTTTAGAGGGGGCCAGCTATGGCTACACCTTC.

In its sample, this clonotype was seen many times. The chain carries TRBV19 and TRBJ2-7; tentatively, D is TRBD1 (6 bases). Germline V gives CDR1 LNHDA, CDR2 SQIVND (reference sequence). The CDR3 has 16 amino acids. Trimming shortened V by 5 bases and J by 4 bases, and 21 bases separated the two germline ends. The CDR3 here is CASSFAAGEIGYEQYF. The CDR3 nucleotides are TGTGCCAGTAGTTTCGCGGCAGGGGAAATCGGGTACGAGCAGTACTTC. Based on the CDR3 plus reference TRBV19 and TRBJ2-7, the full variable domain is DGGITQSPKYLFRKEGQNVTLSCEQNLNHDAMYWYRQDPGQGLRLIYYSQIVNDFQKGDIAEGYSVSREKKESFPLTVTSAQKNPTAFYLCASSFAAGEIGYEQYFGPGTRLTVT.

The table lists this clonotype with a count of one. V is TRBV20-1 and J is TRBJ1-6; TRBD1 matches at 7 bases. V lost 3 bases, J lost 10 bases, and 6 bases stayed unmatched. CDR3 length: 13 amino acids. Germline V gene data show CDR1 as DFQATT and CDR2 as SNEGSKA (reference sequence). The CDR3 bases are TGCAGTGCTAGGGCAGGGGGTAAATCACCCCTCCACTTT. Translated: CSARAGGKSPLHF.

The chain links TRBV10-3 to TRBJ2-7; TRBD2 agrees at 9 bases. The CDR3 covers 16 residues. Germline V lookup: CDR1 ENHRY, CDR2 SYGVKD. The junction had 9 bases not matched to a gene; V was cut back by 4 bases and J by 2 bases. The CDR3, as DNA: TGTGCCATCAGTGGAGAAGGCGGGAGGGGCACCTACGAGCAGTACTTC. Amino acid sequence: CAISGEGGRGTYEQYF.

The sample holds a few counts of this clonotype. The V and J genes are TRBV10-2 and TRBJ2-5; D uncertain. The CDR3 spans 11 residues. V was trimmed by 6 bases and J by 1 base, leaving 3 bases between them. The germline CDR1 and CDR2 sequences are WSHSY and SAAADI. The CDR3 region has the DNA TGCGCCAGCAGGGCCCAAGAGACCCAGTACTTC. Its protein is CASRAQETQYF.

This clonotype occurred many times. The chain links TRBV9 to TRBJ1-1; no definite D call. Trimming removed 0 bases at V and 3 bases at J, with 6 bases between. There are 13 residues in the CDR3. Germline assignment: CDR1 SGDLS and CDR2 YYNGEE. CDR3 nucleotides: TGTGCCAGCAGCGTAGTCCCTGACACTGAAGCTTTCTTT. The encoded protein is CASSVVPDTEAFF.

The rearrangement uses TRBV6-2 or TRBV6-3 and TRBJ2-1, with 10 bases lining up with TRBD1. This CDR3 contains 14 residues. The ends lost 8 bases at V and 5 bases at J; junction bases unmatched: 6. From germline, CDR1 is MNHEY and CDR2 SVGEGT. The CDR3 loop is CASRGTGVNNEQFF. In nucleotides, the CDR3 is TGTGCCAGCCGGGGGACAGGGGTGAACAATGAGCAGTTCTTC.

This clonotype was observed at least ten times. V is TRBV4-2 and J is TRBJ2-3; D is undetermined. This CDR3 is 14 amino acids long. V lost 3 bases to trimming and J lost 5 bases, with 12 bases between them. Germline loops: CDR1 LGHNA, CDR2 YNFKEQ. CDR3 in DNA: TGTGCCAGCAGCCAGGCAAGGGCCATAGATACGCAGTATTTT. Amino acids: CASSQARAIDTQYF.

This clonotype occurred many times. This chain joins TRBV14 and TRBJ1-6, with no clear D. The CDR3 loop spans 13 amino acids. Trimming took 3 bases from V and 11 from J, leaving 11 bases between them. Germline CDR1 is SGHDN and CDR2 is FVKESK. In nucleotides, the CDR3 is TGTGCCAGCAGCCATGGGCCCCCGCCACCCCTCCACTTT. This codes for CASSHGPPPPLHF.

The genes are TRBV3-1 and TRBJ2-5; 11 nucleotides agree with TRBD2. This CDR3 has 17 amino acids. In germline, CDR1 is LGHDT, CDR2 YNNKEL (reference sequence). J lost 6 bases, V lost 2 bases, and 11 bases had no gene match. CDR3 nucleotides: TGTGCCAGCAGCCAAACCTTCCTAGCGGGGGGCGGGAAGACCCAGTACTTC. Protein: CASSQTFLAGGGKTQYF.

This clonotype was detected ten times or more. The V gene is TRBV12-3 or TRBV12-4, the J gene TRBJ2-1, with TRBD1 matching 8 bases. The V gene end was trimmed by 6 bases and the J gene end by 3 bases; junction bases not matched to a gene: 7. This CDR3 has 15 residues. CDR3: CASRRTGQRYNEQFF. The CDR3 bases are TGTGCCAGCAGACGGACAGGGCAGCGCTACAATGAGCAGTTCTTC.

A few counts support this clonotype. J is TRBJ2-3 and V is TRBV7-9; D uncertain. CDR3 length: 16 residues. The V gene's germline CDR1 is SEHNR and CDR2 FQNEAQ (reference sequence). Trimming took 5 bases from V and 2 from J, leaving 17 bases between them. The CDR3 loop reads CASSPRSFFNTDTQYF. CDR3 sequence (DNA): TGTGCCAGCAGCCCACGGTCATTTTTTAACACAGATACGCAGTATTTT.

The V gene is TRBV7-9, the J gene TRBJ1-2, with D possibly being TRBD1 (5 bases). The germline gives CDR1 SEHNR, CDR2 FQNEAQ (reference sequence). The CDR3 totals 13 residues. The V end was cut by 4 bases, the J end by 4 bases, with 10 bases between. The CDR3 loop reads CASSSTGAYGYTF. Written as DNA, the CDR3 is TGTGCCAGCAGCTCCACAGGAGCCTATGGCTACACCTTC.

This clonotype was picked up many times. This sequence joins TRBV28 and TRBJ2-1; TRBD2 might be the D (6 bases). Germline CDR1 and CDR2: MDHEN and SYDVKM. This CDR3 is 15 amino acids long. V lost 3 bases to trimming and J lost 3 bases, with 12 bases between them. CDR3 sequence (DNA): TGTGCCAGCAGTTTTCCGGGGGAGGTCTACAATGAGCAGTTCTTC. This encodes CASSFPGEVYNEQFF.

Ten or more counts support this clonotype. This CDR3 reads CAWSGARGNQPQHF. Written as DNA, the CDR3 is TGTGCCTGGAGTGGGGCCAGGGGCAATCAGCCCCAGCATTTT. The chain joins TRBV30 to TRBJ1-5; D may be TRBD1 (5 bases). This CDR3 has 14 residues. Trimming took off 1 base at V and 2 bases at J, with 9 bases between the two ends. Looked up from germline, CDR1 is GTSNPN and CDR2 is SVGIG (reference sequence).

This clonotype was counted at least ten times. The chain employs TRBV2 and TRBJ2-6; D gene uncertain. CDR1 and CDR2 (germline): SNHLY, FYNNEI. The CDR3 length is 14 residues. V shed 7 bases and J shed 0 bases, with 7 bases lying between them. The DNA of the CDR3 is TGTGCCAGCACCCTGACCTCTGGGGCCAACGTCCTGACTTTC. The encoded protein is CASTLTSGANVLTF.

This clonotype was counted ten times or more. The chain links TRBV2 to TRBJ2-5, with 9 bases that match TRBD2. CDR3 size: 15 residues. The V and J ends lost 5 bases and 4 bases, in that order; junction bases with no gene match: 8. Per the germline V gene, CDR1 is SNHLY and CDR2 is FYNNEI. This chain's CDR3 is CASSSGGIKGETQYF. CDR3 coding DNA: TGTGCCAGCAGTAGCGGGGGGATTAAAGGAGAGACCCAGTACTTC.

This clonotype was recorded many times. CDR3 protein: CASSQEDPGLADYGYTF. CDR3 nucleotide sequence: TGTGCCAGCAGCCAAGAAGATCCAGGCTTGGCAGACTATGGCTACACCTTC. The rearrangement joins TRBV3-1 to TRBJ1-2; D unresolved. Germline values: CDR1 LGHDT, CDR2 YNNKEL (reference sequence). The CDR3 consists of 17 residues. V was pared by 0 bases and J by 3 bases, with 17 bases between.

Comments on this clonotype: This may arise from a read error, as a much more abundant clone is one base away. The rearrangement joins TRBV4-1 to TRBJ2-5; the match to TRBD2 covers 8 bases. This CDR3 has 16 residues. The J segment lost 7 bases and the V segment lost 3 bases, leaving 13 bases of the junction unmatched. Germline V lookup: CDR1 MGHRA, CDR2 YSYEKL. As DNA, the CDR3 is TGCGCCAGCAGCCAGCAGGGGAGCGGGAGATCGGGGACCCAGTACTTC. Amino acids: CASSQQGSGRSGTQYF.